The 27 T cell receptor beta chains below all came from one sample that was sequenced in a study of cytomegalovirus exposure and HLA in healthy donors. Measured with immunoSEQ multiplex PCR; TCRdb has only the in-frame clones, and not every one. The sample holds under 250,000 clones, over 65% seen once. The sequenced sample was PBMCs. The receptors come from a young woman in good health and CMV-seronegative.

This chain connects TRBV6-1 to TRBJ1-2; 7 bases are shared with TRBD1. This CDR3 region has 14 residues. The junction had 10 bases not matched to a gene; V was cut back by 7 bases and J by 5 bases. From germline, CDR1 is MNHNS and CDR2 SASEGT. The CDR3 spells CASNYRGRPYGYTF. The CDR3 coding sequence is TGTGCCAGCAACTACAGGGGACGCCCATATGGCTACACCTTC.

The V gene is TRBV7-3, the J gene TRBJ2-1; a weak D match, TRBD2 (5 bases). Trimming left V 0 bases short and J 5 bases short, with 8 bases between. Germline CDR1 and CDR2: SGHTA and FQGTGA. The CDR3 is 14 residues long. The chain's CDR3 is CASSLTFGDNEQFF. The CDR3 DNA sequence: TGTGCCAGCAGCTTAACGTTCGGGGACAATGAGCAGTTCTTC.

CDR3 loop: CSVFSPQGLVYGYTF. CDR3 in DNA: TGCAGCGTCTTTTCCCCCCAGGGCCTGGTCTATGGCTACACCTTC. The rearrangement uses TRBV29-1 and TRBJ1-2, with D maybe TRBD1 (5 bases). The V end was cut by 6 bases, the J end by 4 bases, with 21 bases between. Germline lookup yields CDR1 SQVTM and CDR2 ANQGSEA. The CDR3 sequence is 15 residues long.

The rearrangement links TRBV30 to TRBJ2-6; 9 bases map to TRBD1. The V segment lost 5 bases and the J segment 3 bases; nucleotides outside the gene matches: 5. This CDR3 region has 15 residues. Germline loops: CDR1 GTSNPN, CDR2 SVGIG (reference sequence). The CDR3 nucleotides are TGTGCCTGGGGAACAGGGGGCAATGGGGCCAACGTCCTGACTTTC. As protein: CAWGTGGNGANVLTF.

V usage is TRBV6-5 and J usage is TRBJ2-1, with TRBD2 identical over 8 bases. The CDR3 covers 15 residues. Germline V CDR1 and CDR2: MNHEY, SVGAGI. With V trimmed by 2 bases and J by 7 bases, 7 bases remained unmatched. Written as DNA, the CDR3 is TGTGCCAGCAGTTACGGAGCGGGAGTCGGGAATGAGCAGTTCTTC. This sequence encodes CASSYGAGVGNEQFF.

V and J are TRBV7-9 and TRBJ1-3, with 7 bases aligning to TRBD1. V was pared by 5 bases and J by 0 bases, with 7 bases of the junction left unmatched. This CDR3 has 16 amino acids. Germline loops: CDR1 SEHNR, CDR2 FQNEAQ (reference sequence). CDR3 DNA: TGTGCCAGCAGCGAACAGGGGAATCTCTCTGGAAACACCATATATTTT. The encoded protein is CASSEQGNLSGNTIYF.

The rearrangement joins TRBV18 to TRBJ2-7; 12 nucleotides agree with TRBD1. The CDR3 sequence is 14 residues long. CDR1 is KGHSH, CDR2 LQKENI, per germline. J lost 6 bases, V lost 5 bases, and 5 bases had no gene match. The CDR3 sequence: CASSSGQGASEQYF. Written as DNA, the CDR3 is TGTGCCAGCTCATCGGGACAGGGGGCGTCCGAGCAGTACTTC.

CDR3 sequence: CASRPGLQETQYF. CDR3 nucleotide sequence: TGTGCCAGCAGGCCGGGACTGCAAGAGACCCAGTACTTC. J is TRBJ2-5 and V is TRBV6-5; weak D call: TRBD2 (6 bases). Deletions cut 6 bases from V and 2 bases from J, with 10 bases between. The CDR3 sequence is 13 residues long. Germline V gene lookup returns CDR1 MNHEY and CDR2 SVGAGI.

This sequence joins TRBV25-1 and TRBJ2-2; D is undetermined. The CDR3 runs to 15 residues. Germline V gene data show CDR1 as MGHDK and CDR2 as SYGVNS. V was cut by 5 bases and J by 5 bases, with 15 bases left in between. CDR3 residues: CASSSLRAFTGELFF. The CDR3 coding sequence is TGTGCCAGCAGTAGCCTAAGGGCATTTACCGGGGAGCTGTTTTTT. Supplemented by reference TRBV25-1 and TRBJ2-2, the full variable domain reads EADIYQTPRYLVIGTGKKITLECSQTMGHDKMYWYQQDPGMELHLIHYSYGVNSTEKGDLSSESTVSRIRTEHFPLTLESARPSHTSQYLCASSSLRAFTGELFFGEGSRLTVL.

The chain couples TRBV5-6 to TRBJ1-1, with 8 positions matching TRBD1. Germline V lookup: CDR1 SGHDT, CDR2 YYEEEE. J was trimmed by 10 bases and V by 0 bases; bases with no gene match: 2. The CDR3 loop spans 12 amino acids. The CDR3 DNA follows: TGTGCCAGCAGCTTGGACGGACAGGGAGCTTTCTTT. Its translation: CASSLDGQGAFF. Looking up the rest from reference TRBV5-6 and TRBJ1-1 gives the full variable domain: DAGVTQSPTHLIKTRGQQVTLRCSPKSGHDTVSWYQQALGQGPQFIFQYYEEEERQRGNFPDRFSGHQFPNYSSELNVNALLLGDSALYLCASSLDGQGAFFGQGTRLTVV.

CDR3 in amino acids: CASSHGQGAYEQYF. CDR3 in DNA: TGTGCCAGCAGCCATGGACAGGGGGCTTACGAGCAGTACTTC. The rearrangement joins TRBV27 to TRBJ2-7; 11 nucleotides agree with TRBD1. This CDR3 has 14 amino acids. Unmatched junction bases numbered 5, after V lost 6 bases and J lost 4 bases. Per germline, CDR1 MNHEY and CDR2 SMNVEV (reference sequence).

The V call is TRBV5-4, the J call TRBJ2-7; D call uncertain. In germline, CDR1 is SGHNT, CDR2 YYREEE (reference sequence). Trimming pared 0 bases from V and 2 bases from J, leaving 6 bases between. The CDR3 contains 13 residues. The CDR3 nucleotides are TGTGCCAGCAGCTTGGGTCGGGCCTACGAGCAGTACTTC. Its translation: CASSLGRAYEQYF.

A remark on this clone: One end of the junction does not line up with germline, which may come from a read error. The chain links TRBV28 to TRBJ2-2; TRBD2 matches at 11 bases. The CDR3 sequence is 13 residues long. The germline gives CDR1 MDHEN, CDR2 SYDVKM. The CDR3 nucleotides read TGCGGGACTAGCGGACCCTCCACCGGGGAGCTGTTTTTT. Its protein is CGTSGPSTGELFF. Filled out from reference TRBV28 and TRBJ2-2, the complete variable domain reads DVKVTQSSRYLVKRTGEKVFLECVQDMDHENMFWYRQDPGLGLRLIYFSYDVKMKEKGDIPEGYSVSREKKERFSLILESASTNQTSMYLCGTSGPSTGELFFGEGSRLTVL.

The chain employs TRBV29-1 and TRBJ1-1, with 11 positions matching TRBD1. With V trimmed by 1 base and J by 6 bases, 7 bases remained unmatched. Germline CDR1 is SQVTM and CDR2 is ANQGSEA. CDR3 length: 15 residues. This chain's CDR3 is CSVEGPGQGASEAFF. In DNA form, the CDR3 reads TGCAGCGTTGAAGGGCCTGGACAGGGGGCTTCTGAAGCTTTCTTT. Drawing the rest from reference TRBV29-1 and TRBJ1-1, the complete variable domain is SAVISQKPSRDICQRGTSLTIQCQVDSQVTMMFWYRQQPGQSLTLIATANQGSEATYESGFVIDKFPISRPNLTFSTLTVSNMSPEDSSIYLCSVEGPGQGASEAFFGQGTRLTVV.

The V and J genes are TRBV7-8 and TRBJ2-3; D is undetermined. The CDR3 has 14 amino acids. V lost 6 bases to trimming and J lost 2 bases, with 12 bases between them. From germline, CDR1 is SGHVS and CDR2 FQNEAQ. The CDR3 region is CASRRTENTDTQYF. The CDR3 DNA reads TGTGCCAGCAGGCGGACGGAAAACACAGATACGCAGTATTTT.

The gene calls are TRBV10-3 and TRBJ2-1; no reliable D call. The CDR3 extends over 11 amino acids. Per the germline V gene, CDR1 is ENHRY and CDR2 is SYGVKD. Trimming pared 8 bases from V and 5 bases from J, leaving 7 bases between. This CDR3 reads CAISRNNEQFF. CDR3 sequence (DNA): TGTGCCATCTCTCGTAACAATGAGCAGTTCTTC.

The CDR3 spells CASTRKPGTGVYGYTF. Written as DNA, the CDR3 is TGTGCCAGCACTCGAAAACCGGGGACAGGGGTTTATGGCTACACCTTC. The chain links TRBV27 to TRBJ1-2, with 10 bases lining up with TRBD1. In germline, CDR1 is MNHEY, CDR2 SMNVEV (reference sequence). There are 16 residues in the CDR3. The V gene end was trimmed by 7 bases and the J gene end by 5 bases; junction bases not matched to a gene: 13.

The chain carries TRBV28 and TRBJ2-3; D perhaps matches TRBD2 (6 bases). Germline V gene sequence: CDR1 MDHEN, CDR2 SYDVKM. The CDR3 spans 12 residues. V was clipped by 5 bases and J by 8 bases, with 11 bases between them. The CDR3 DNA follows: TGTGCCAGCAGTGAACCCGGGGGTACGCAGTATTTT. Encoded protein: CASSEPGGTQYF.

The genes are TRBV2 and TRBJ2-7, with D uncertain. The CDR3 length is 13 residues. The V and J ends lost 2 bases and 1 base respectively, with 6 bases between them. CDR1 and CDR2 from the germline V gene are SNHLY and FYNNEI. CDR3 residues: CASSEQPSYEQYF. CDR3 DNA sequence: TGTGCCAGCAGTGAACAGCCTTCCTACGAGCAGTACTTC.

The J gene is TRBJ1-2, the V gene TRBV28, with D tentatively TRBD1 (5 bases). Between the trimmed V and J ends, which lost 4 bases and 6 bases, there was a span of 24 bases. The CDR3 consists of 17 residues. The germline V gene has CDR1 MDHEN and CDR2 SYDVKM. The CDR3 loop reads CASSSGLGGGRGNGYTF. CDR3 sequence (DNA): TGTGCCAGCAGTTCGGGGTTGGGGGGAGGTAGGGGCAATGGCTACACCTTC.

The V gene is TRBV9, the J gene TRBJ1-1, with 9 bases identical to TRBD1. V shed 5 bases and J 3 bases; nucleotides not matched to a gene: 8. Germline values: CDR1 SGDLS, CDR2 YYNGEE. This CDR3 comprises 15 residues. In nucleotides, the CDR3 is TGTGCCAGCAGGGACTTAAGGACAGGGGACACTGAAGCTTTCTTT. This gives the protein CASRDLRTGDTEAFF.

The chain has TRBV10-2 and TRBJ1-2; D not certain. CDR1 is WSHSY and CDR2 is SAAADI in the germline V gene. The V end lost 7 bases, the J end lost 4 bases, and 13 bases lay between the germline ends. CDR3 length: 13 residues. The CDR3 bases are TGCGCCAGCACCCCGGTGGATGGCTATGGCTACACCTTC. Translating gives CASTPVDGYGYTF.

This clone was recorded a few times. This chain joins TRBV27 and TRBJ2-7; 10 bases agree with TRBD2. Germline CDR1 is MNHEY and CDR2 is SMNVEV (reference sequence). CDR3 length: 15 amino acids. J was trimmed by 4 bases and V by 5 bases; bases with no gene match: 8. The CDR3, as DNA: TGTGCCAGCAGTCCCCTAGCGGGAGCGCAATACGAGCAGTACTTC. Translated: CASSPLAGAQYEQYF.

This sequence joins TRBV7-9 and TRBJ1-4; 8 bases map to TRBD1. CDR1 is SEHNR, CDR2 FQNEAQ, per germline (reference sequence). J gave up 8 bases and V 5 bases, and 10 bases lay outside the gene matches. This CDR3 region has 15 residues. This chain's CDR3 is CASSPDRAAREKLFF. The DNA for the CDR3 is TGTGCCAGCAGCCCGGACAGGGCCGCTAGAGAAAAACTGTTTTTT.

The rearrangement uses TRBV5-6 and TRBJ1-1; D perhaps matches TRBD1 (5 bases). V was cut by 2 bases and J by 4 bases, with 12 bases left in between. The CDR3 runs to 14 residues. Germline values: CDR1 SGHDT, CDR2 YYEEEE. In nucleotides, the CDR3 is TGTGCCAGCAGCTTTATAGGGGCAGGCACTGAAGCTTTCTTT. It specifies CASSFIGAGTEAFF.

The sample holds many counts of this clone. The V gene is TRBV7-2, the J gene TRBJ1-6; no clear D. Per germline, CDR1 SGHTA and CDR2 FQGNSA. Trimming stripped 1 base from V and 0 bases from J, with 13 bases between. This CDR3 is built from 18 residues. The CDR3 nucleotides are TGTGCCAGCAGCTTAGTCCCAGGAGCCCCCTCCTATAATTCACCCCTCCACTTT. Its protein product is CASSLVPGAPSYNSPLHF.

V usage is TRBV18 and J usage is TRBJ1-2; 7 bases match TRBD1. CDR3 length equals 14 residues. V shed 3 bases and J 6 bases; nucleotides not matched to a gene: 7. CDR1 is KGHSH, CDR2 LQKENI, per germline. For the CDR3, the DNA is TGTGCCAGCTCACCGGACAGGCCCAGGCATGGCTACACCTTC. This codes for CASSPDRPRHGYTF.